Each of the 24 T cell receptor beta chains below was sequenced from the same sample in a study of shared clonotypes between healthy human individuals. This table comes from immunoSEQ multiplex PCR, and its TCRdb copy is limited to in-frame clones, with some not included. Among approximately 2.1 million clones listed, approximately 95% were seen once. Sequencing input: naive CD4+ T cells from PBMCs. Subset: CD45RA+ positively selected. These receptors were taken from a man aged 18 to 35 in good health. Some clones in this sample may be carry-over from other donors' samples.

The V and J genes are TRBV5-1 and TRBJ2-3; D perhaps matches TRBD1 (5 bases). The V gene's germline CDR1 is SGHRS and CDR2 YFSETQ. The CDR3 covers 15 residues. Trimming shortened V by 4 bases and J by 2 bases, and 14 bases separated the two germline ends. CDR3: CASSQQDGDTDTQYF. CDR3 DNA: TGCGCCAGCAGCCAACAGGACGGCGACACAGATACGCAGTATTTT.

V and J are TRBV7-8 and TRBJ2-1; 7 bases line up with TRBD2. V gave up 3 bases and J gave up 0 bases; unmatched junction bases: 14. The CDR3 is made up of 19 amino acids. Germline V CDR1 and CDR2: SGHVS, FQNEAQ. DNA of the CDR3: TGTGCCAGCAGCTTGGAGACTAGCTACCCAACTAGCTCCTACAATGAGCAGTTCTTC. As protein: CASSLETSYPTSSYNEQFF.

As regards this clone: This could be a read error, since a much larger clone is one nucleotide away. The chain couples TRBV5-5 to TRBJ2-3; D not certain. V dropped 0 bases and J dropped 1 base, with 3 bases sitting between them. The length of the CDR3 is 13 residues. Germline lookup yields CDR1 SGHKS and CDR2 YYEKEE (reference sequence). The CDR3 DNA reads TGTGCCAGCAGCTTGGGGGGCACAGATACGCAGTATTTT. It codes for CASSLGGTDTQYF.

This clone was recorded only once. The chain uses TRBV4-2 and TRBJ2-2; 12 bases fit TRBD2. CDR3 length: 16 residues. Looked up from germline, CDR1 is LGHNA and CDR2 is YNFKEQ. V gave up 6 bases and J gave up 0 bases; unmatched junction bases: 2. Written as DNA, the CDR3 is TGTGCCAGCAGGCGGACTAGCGGGACGAACACCGGGGAGCTGTTTTTT. It encodes CASRRTSGTNTGELFF.

The chain is built from TRBV7-8 and TRBJ1-1; 8 bases line up with TRBD1. V shed 2 bases, J shed 4 bases, and the junction held 6 bases outside the gene matches. The CDR3 has 15 amino acids. Germline V gives CDR1 SGHVS, CDR2 FQNEAQ. In DNA form, the CDR3 reads TGTGCCAGCAGCTTACAGGGGGCGGTTGGCACTGAAGCTTTCTTT. Its protein product is CASSLQGAVGTEAFF.

The chain combines TRBV21-1 with TRBJ2-4; the table's D call TRBD2 went unverified against the DNA. TRBV21-1 is tagged as a pseudogene. CDR3 length: 16 residues. CDR3 sequence: CASSKLEGRAKNIQYF. CDR3 nucleotides: TGTGCCAGCAGCAAATTGGAGGGGCGGGCCAAAAACATTCAGTACTTC.

The chain carries TRBV30 and TRBJ2-1, with 10 bases matching TRBD2. The CDR3 is made up of 17 amino acids. CDR1 is GTSNPN, CDR2 SVGIG, per germline (reference sequence). V shed 0 bases and J 3 bases; nucleotides not matched to a gene: 8. Here the CDR3 DNA reads TGTGCCTGGAGTGTAGCTCTAGCGGGGGCCTTCTACAATGAGCAGTTCTTC. This codes for CAWSVALAGAFYNEQFF.

V gene TRBV6-5 combines with J gene TRBJ1-5; perhaps TRBD1 as D (5 bases). CDR1 and CDR2 from the germline V gene are MNHEY and SVGAGI. V was clipped by 4 bases and J by 5 bases, with 12 bases between them. CDR3 length: 14 residues. The CDR3 DNA reads as TGTGCCAGCAGTTCCCTCCAGGGTGATCAGCCCCAGCATTTT. This sequence encodes CASSSLQGDQPQHF.

On this clone: The junction departs from the called germline gene at one end, perhaps through a read error. The rearrangement joins TRBV7-9 to TRBJ2-7, with D possibly matching TRBD2 (6 bases). Germline-derived CDR1 and CDR2 are SEHNR and FQNEAQ (reference sequence). The CDR3 length is 12 residues. CDR3 DNA: TGTGCCAGCAGCCCTATGGAAGCCCCTAGCGCGTTC. Encoded protein: CASSPMEAPSAF. The variable domain in full, completed from reference TRBV7-9 and TRBJ2-7, reads DTGVSQNPRHKITKRGQNVTFRCDPISEHNRLYWYRQTLGQGPEFLTYFQNEAQLEKSRLLSDRFSAERPKGSFSTLEIQRTEQGDSAMYLCASSPMEAPSAFGPGTRLTVT.

V gene TRBV9 combines with J gene TRBJ2-1; a possible D gene is TRBD2 (6 bases). Germline lookup yields CDR1 SGDLS and CDR2 YYNGEE. The length of the CDR3 is 15 residues. Trimming cost V 2 bases and J 5 bases, with 14 bases left between them. The CDR3 region is CASSVGGIRDNEQFF. In DNA form, the CDR3 reads TGTGCCAGCAGCGTTGGGGGGATAAGGGACAATGAGCAGTTCTTC.

About this clone itself: Other nucleotide sequences in the sample specify the same CDR3. This chain joins TRBV5-1 and TRBJ2-3, with 7 bases fitting TRBD2. With 0 bases clipped from V and 1 base from J, the junction kept 5 bases outside the gene matches. CDR1 SGHRS and CDR2 YFSETQ come from the germline V gene. The CDR3 runs 16 residues. CDR3 loop: CASSLGPSGGTDTQYF. For the CDR3, the DNA is TGCGCCAGCAGCTTGGGGCCTAGCGGAGGCACAGATACGCAGTATTTT.

V gene TRBV28 combines with J gene TRBJ2-1, with D perhaps matching TRBD2 (6 bases). Looked up from germline, CDR1 is MDHEN and CDR2 is SYDVKM. The CDR3 has 15 amino acids. V lost 4 bases and J lost 4, with 14 bases in between. The CDR3 nucleotides read TGTGCCAGCAGTTCCGGCCCGGGAGCATACAATGAGCAGTTCTTC. Translated: CASSSGPGAYNEQFF. Variable domain in full (rest from reference TRBV28 and TRBJ2-1): DVKVTQSSRYLVKRTGEKVFLECVQDMDHENMFWYRQDPGLGLRLIYFSYDVKMKEKGDIPEGYSVSREKKERFSLILESASTNQTSMYLCASSSGPGAYNEQFFGPGTRLTVL.

V and J are TRBV7-2 and TRBJ2-7; D remains unclear. The V gene lost 1 base and the J gene lost 5 bases, with 6 bases spanning the gap. Per germline, CDR1 SGHTA and CDR2 FQGNSA. The CDR3 contains 12 residues. The CDR3 DNA sequence: TGTGCCAGCAGCTTAGTCGTTCACGAGCAGTACTTC. It yields the protein CASSLVVHEQYF.

The gene calls are TRBV7-6 and TRBJ1-3; D ambiguous. Germline V gene sequence: CDR1 SGHVS, CDR2 FNYEAQ. Trimming removed 1 base from V and 4 bases from J, with 14 bases in between. This CDR3 has 16 amino acids. CDR3 residues: CASSLVSRGGGNTIYF. The CDR3 bases are TGTGCCAGCAGCTTAGTTAGTCGGGGTGGCGGAAACACCATATATTTT.

This chain uses TRBV28 with TRBJ1-4, with D unclear. The length of the CDR3 is 15 residues. The germline CDR1 and CDR2 sequences are MDHEN and SYDVKM. Trimming pared 6 bases from V and 8 bases from J, leaving 19 bases between. The DNA of the CDR3 is TGTGCCAGCAGCCTATCCACGGCCGAACCCGAAAAACTGTTTTTT. It translates to CASSLSTAEPEKLFF.

The rearrangement joins TRBV19 to TRBJ2-5; D gene uncertain. The CDR3 is 12 residues long. Trimming stripped 6 bases from V and 4 bases from J, with 9 bases between. CDR1 LNHDA and CDR2 SQIVND come from the germline V gene (reference sequence). CDR3 nucleotides: TGTGCCAGTAGGTCAGTTGGAGAGACCCAGTACTTC. This sequence encodes CASRSVGETQYF.

The V call is TRBV11-2, the J call TRBJ2-2; a possible D gene is TRBD1 (5 bases). Germline CDR1 SGHAT, CDR2 FQNNGV. Between the trimmed V and J ends, which lost 4 bases and 0 bases, there was a span of 9 bases. This CDR3 contains 15 residues. The CDR3 nucleotides read TGTGCCAGCAGCTCGACAGCTTCGAACACCGGGGAGCTGTTTTTT. This translates into CASSSTASNTGELFF. The complete variable domain, with remaining parts taken from reference TRBV11-2 and TRBJ2-2, reads EAGVAQSPRYKIIEKRQSVAFWCNPISGHATLYWYQQILGQGPKLLIQFQNNGVVDDSQLPKDRFSAERLKGVDSTLKIQPAKLEDSAVYLCASSSTASNTGELFFGEGSRLTVL.

The chain recombines TRBV5-8 with TRBJ1-1, with D possibly being TRBD1 (5 bases). With 7 bases removed from V and 1 base from J, the gap between germline ends came to 17 bases. Per the germline V gene, CDR1 is SGHTS and CDR2 is YDEGEE. CDR3 length equals 15 residues. CDR3 sequence: CASGAGMWANTEAFF. The CDR3 nucleotides are TGTGCCAGCGGGGCGGGGATGTGGGCGAACACTGAAGCTTTCTTT.

Of note for this clone: The junction departs from the called germline gene at one end, perhaps through a read error. The CDR3 DNA reads as TGTGCCAGCAGGTTAGGGCCCCGCGTATGGAACACTGAAGCTTTCTTT. It is translated as CASRLGPRVWNTEAFF. This chain uses TRBV11-2 with TRBJ1-1; D gene uncertain. Germline V lookup: CDR1 SGHAT, CDR2 FQNNGV. This CDR3 has 16 residues.

The V gene is TRBV2, the J gene TRBJ1-5, with TRBD1 identical over 10 bases. The CDR3 is 14 residues long. CDR1 and CDR2 (germline): SNHLY, FYNNEI. V trimming: 7 bases; J trimming: 6 bases; junction bases outside the gene matches: 6. CDR3 bases: TGTGCCAGCACACGACAGGGGGCCAGTCAGCCCCAGCATTTT. This sequence encodes CASTRQGASQPQHF.

The chain has TRBV14 and TRBJ2-1; D call uncertain. Per the germline V gene, CDR1 is SGHDN and CDR2 is FVKESK. The CDR3 totals 17 residues. V lost 2 bases and J 3 bases, leaving 17 bases between the germline ends. The CDR3 spells CASSQYLSGGNYNEQFF. CDR3 nucleotide sequence: TGTGCCAGCAGCCAATACCTTTCTGGCGGTAACTACAATGAGCAGTTCTTC.

V usage is TRBV18 and J usage is TRBJ2-5; 12 positions agree with TRBD1. The CDR3 spans 19 residues. The ends lost 2 bases at V and 5 bases at J; junction bases unmatched: 15. Germline CDR1 is KGHSH and CDR2 is LQKENI. CDR3 sequence reads: CASSPISLGTGGLKETQYF. CDR3 in DNA: TGTGCCAGCTCACCAATTTCCCTCGGGACAGGGGGCTTAAAGGAGACCCAGTACTTC. The full variable domain, with the rest looked up from reference TRBV18 and TRBJ2-5, is NAGVMQNPRHLVRRRGQEARLRCSPMKGHSHVYWYRQLPEEGLKFMVYLQKENIIDESGMPKERFSAEFPKEGPSILRIQQVVRGDSAAYFCASSPISLGTGGLKETQYFGPGTRLLVL.

The chain has TRBV5-6 and TRBJ1-1; 7 bases fit TRBD1. After removal of 2 bases from V and 4 bases from J, the junction contained 8 bases not matched to a gene. Germline-derived CDR1 and CDR2 are SGHDT and YYEEEE. This CDR3 is built from 15 residues. CDR3 sequence: CASSFRGTAITEAFF. The CDR3 nucleotides are TGTGCCAGCAGCTTCCGTGGGACAGCGATCACTGAAGCTTTCTTT.

The CDR3: CASSPPTGTEAFF. Here the CDR3 DNA reads TGTGCCAGCAGCCCCCCCACCGGGACTGAAGCTTTCTTT. This chain joins TRBV7-2 and TRBJ1-1, with D unresolved. Germline V gives CDR1 SGHTA, CDR2 FQGNSA. The CDR3 runs 13 residues. Trimming left V 5 bases short and J 5 bases short, with 12 bases between. Supplemented by reference TRBV7-2 and TRBJ1-1, the full variable domain reads GAGVSQSPSNKVTEKGKDVELRCDPISGHTALYWYRQSLGQGLEFLIYFQGNSAPDKSGLPSDRFSAERTGGSVSTLTIQRTQQEDSAVYLCASSPPTGTEAFFGQGTRLTVV.